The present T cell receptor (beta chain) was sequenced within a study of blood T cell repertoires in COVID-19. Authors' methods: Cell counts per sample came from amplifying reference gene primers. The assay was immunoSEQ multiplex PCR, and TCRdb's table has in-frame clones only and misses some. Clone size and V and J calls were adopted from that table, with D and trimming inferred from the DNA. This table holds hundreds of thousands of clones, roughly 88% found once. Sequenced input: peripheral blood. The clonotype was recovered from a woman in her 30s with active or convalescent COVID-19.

The CDR3: CASSLDINYGYTF. Here the CDR3 DNA reads TGTGCCAGCAGCTTAGACATTAACTATGGCTACACCTTC. The genes are TRBV5-5 and TRBJ1-2, with no clear D. The CDR3 sequence is 13 residues long. The ends were cut back, 2 bases at V and 1 base at J, with 6 bases in the middle. Germline V gives CDR1 SGHKS, CDR2 YYEKEE (reference sequence).